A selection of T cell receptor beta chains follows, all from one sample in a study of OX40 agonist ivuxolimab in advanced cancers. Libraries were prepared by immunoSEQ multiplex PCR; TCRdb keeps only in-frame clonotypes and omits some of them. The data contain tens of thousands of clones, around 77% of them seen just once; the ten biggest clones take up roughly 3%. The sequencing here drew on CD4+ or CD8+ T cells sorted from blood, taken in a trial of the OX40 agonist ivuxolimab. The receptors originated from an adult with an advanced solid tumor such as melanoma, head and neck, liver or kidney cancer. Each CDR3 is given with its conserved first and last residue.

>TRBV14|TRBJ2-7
CASSHHGTSGRYEQYF
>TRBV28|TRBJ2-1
CASSLPGLAGVDEQFF
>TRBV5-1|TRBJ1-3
CASSLGTGNTIYF
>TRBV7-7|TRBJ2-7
CASSPRLGTNSYEQYF
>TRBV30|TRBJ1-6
CAWRSLGGRVRPPLHF
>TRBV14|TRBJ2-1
CASSQSGNNEQFF
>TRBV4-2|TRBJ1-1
CASSQDGTARTEAFF
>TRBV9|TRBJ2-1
CASSSLGGGGGQFF
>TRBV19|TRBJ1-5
CASSQTGIQPQHF
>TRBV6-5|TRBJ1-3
CASRANRAGNTIYF
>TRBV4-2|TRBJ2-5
CASSQDTITSLNF
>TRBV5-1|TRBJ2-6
CASYPFGANSGANVLTF